The sequence of this T cell receptor beta chain was determined in a study of early T cells in non-severe SARS-CoV-2 infection. As for the study in general: The chains were unpaired, and the sequenced material was bulk RNA from unsorted whole blood.

TCRdb reprocessed the 5' RACE reads via MiXCR and lists one record per CDR3 protein. Here the sample spans under 90,000 distinct CDR3 sequences, about 14% being singletons. Study results and limitations: VDJdb matching favored anti-spike CD8 responses, missing private and CD4 specificities.

From germline, CDR1 is SGHTA and CDR2 FQGTGA. Trimming stripped 1 base from V and 1 base from J, with 11 bases between. This CDR3 contains 17 residues. This clonotype was counted a few times. The antigen is undetermined. The receptor's source is an adult who was a healthcare worker with PCR-confirmed SARS-CoV-2 infection or an uninfected control (not recorded which). Sequencing was performed on whole blood. The chain combines TRBV7-3 with TRBJ2-6; D not certain. The CDR3 region has the DNA TGTGCCAGCAGCTTAATGGCCAGAATGTCTGGGGCCAACGTCCTGACTTTC. This sequence encodes CASSLMARMSGANVLTF.